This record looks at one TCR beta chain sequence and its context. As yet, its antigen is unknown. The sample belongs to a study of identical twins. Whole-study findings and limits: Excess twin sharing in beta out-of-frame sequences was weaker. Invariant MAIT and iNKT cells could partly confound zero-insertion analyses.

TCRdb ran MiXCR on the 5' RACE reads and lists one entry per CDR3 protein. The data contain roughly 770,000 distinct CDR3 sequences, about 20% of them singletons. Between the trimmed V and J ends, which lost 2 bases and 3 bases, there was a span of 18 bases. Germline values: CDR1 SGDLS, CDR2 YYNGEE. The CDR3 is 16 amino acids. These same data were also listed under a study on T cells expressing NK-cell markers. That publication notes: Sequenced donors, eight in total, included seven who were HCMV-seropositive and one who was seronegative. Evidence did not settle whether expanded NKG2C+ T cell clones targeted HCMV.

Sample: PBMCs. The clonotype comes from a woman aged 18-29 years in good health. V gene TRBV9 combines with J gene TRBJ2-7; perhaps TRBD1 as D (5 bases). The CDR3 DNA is TGTGCCAGCAGCGTGTCTGGGGCAGTTTCGTACTACGAGCAGTACTTC. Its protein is CASSVSGAVSYYEQYF.